Following are 3 T cell receptor beta chains from one sample sequenced in a study of cytomegalovirus exposure and HLA in healthy donors. The PCR had 60 Vbeta and 13 Jbeta primers. Sequencing used immunoSEQ multiplex PCR; TCRdb keeps in-frame clones, though not all of them. The sample gives some 110,000 clones, 79% of which show up once; approximately 4.5% is in the top ten. The sequenced sample consisted of PBMCs. Receptors originate from a man aged 25 to 40 in good health and CMV-seropositive.

V usage is TRBV5-4 and J usage is TRBJ2-5; 7 bases fit TRBD2. The junction had 7 bases not matched to a gene; V was cut back by 4 bases and J by 4 bases. Per germline, CDR1 SGHNT and CDR2 YYREEE (reference sequence). The CDR3 covers 14 residues. The CDR3: CASSLNGGGETQYF. DNA of the CDR3: TGTGCCAGCAGCCTTAACGGCGGGGGAGAGACCCAGTACTTC.

This clone was detected only a few times. The genes are TRBV5-1 and TRBJ2-1, with D maybe TRBD1 (6 bases). The CDR3 runs to 13 residues. V was shortened by 0 bases and J by 7 bases, with 8 bases between the two germline ends. CDR1 and CDR2 from the germline V gene are SGHRS and YFSETQ. As DNA, the CDR3 is TGCGCCAGCAGCTTGGGACAGGCAAATGAGCAGTTCTTC. Its translation is CASSLGQANEQFF.

This clone was detected once. This chain uses TRBV6-6 with TRBJ2-2; 8 bases match TRBD1. The V segment lost 6 bases and the J segment 4 bases; nucleotides outside the gene matches: 7. The germline CDR1 and CDR2 sequences are MNHNY and SVGAGI (reference sequence). There are 15 residues in the CDR3. CDR3 protein: CASSPDRVGTGELFF. For the CDR3, the DNA is TGTGCCAGCAGCCCGGACAGGGTGGGCACCGGGGAGCTGTTTTTT.